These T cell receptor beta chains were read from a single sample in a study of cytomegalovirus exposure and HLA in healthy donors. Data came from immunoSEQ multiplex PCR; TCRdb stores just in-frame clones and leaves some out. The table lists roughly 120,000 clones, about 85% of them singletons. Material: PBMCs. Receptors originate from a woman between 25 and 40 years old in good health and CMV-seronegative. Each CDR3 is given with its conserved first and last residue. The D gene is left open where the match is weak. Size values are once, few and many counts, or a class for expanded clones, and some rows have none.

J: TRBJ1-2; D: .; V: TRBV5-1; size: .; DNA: TGCGCCAGCAGCTCGCTTCCCGAACCAACTCGGAACTATGGCTACACCTTC; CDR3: CASSSLPEPTRNYGYTF
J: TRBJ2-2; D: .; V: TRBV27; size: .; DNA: TGTGCCAGCAGTGCAGTTATAGACAGTGCGAACACCGGGGAGCTGTTTTTT; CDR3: CASSAVIDSANTGELFF
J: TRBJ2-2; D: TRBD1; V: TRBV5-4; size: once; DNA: TGTGCCAGCAGCTATGACCCAACAGGGGCCGGGGAGCTGTTTTTT; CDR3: CASSYDPTGAGELFF
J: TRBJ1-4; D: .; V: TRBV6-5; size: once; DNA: TGTGCCAGCAGTTACAACAGAGCAACTAATGAAAAACTGTTTTTT; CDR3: CASSYNRATNEKLFF
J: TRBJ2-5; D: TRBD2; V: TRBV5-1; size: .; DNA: TGCGCCAGCAGGACTAGCGGGGAGCAAGAGACCCAGTACTTC; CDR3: CASRTSGEQETQYF
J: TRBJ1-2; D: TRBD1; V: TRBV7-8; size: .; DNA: TGTGCCAGCAGCTTAGCAGGCAGGGGGTTGCATGGCTACACCTTC; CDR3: CASSLAGRGLHGYTF
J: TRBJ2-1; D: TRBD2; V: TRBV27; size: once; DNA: TGTGCCAGCAGTTTAAGGACTAGCGGGGGGGCTAATGAGCAGTTCTTC; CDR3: CASSLRTSGGANEQFF
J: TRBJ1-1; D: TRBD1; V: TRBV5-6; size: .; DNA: TGTGCCAGCAGCCCAGGGGACAGGAGACTCATGAACACTGAAGCTTTCTTT; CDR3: CASSPGDRRLMNTEAFF
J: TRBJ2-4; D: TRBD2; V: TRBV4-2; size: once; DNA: TGTGCCAGCAGCCAAGCCGGGACTAGCGGGGGGACAAACATTCAGTACTTC; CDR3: CASSQAGTSGGTNIQYF
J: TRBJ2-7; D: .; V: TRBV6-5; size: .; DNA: TGTGCCAGCAGTTCAGGTTCCGACTACGAGCAGTACTTC; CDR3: CASSSGSDYEQYF
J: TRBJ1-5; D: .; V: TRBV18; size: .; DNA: TGTGCCAGCTCACTGGGGGGACCCCAGCATTTT; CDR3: CASSLGGPQHF
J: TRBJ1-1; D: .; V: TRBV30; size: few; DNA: TGTGCCTGGAGTGTATGGGGGCACACTGAAGCTTTCTTT; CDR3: CAWSVWGHTEAFF
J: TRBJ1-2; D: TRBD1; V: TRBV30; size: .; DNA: TGTGCCCCCCGGGGGGAGACAGGGGATACCTATGGCTACACCTTC; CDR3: CAPRGETGDTYGYTF
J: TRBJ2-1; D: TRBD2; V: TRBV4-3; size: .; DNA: TGCGCCAGCAGCCCCGGGACTAGCGGGGGAGGGTACTTTGGTGAGCAGTTCTTC; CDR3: CASSPGTSGGGYFGEQFF
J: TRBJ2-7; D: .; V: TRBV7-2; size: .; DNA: TGTGCCAGCAGCTTCCGGGACTTTCCCTACGAGCAGTACTTC; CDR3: CASSFRDFPYEQYF